The rows below give T cell receptor beta chains drawn from one sample of a study of blood T cell repertoires in COVID-19. Assay used: immunoSEQ multiplex PCR; TCRdb lists only in-frame clones, some missing. This table has roughly 250,000 clones, approximately 85% appearing once. Sequenced material: PBMCs or T cells enriched from blood (not recorded which). These receptors all stem from a woman aged 25 to 39 who had recovered from COVID-19. CDR3s include the opening cysteine and the closing phenylalanine or tryptophan. Each record gives: J gene, V gene, CDR3 protein.

TRBJ1-2 TRBV29-1 CSAEELGGGYTF
TRBJ1-2 TRBV19 CASSDPRQDSLNYGYTF
TRBJ1-6 TRBV15 CATSTRTGGAYNSPLHF
TRBJ2-1 TRBV21-1 CASSKDRYNEQFF
TRBJ2-3 TRBV1 CTSSQRQASTDTQYF
TRBJ1-4 TRBV6-6 CAISDRNEKLFF
TRBJ1-1 TRBV6-5 CASSYPRGLTEAFF
TRBJ2-3 TRBV7-6 CASSPGRGSTDTQYF
TRBJ1-1 TRBV3-1/TRBV3-2 CASSQVYTNTEAFF
TRBJ1-1 TRBV7-8 CASSLGWRGGNTEAFF
TRBJ2-3 TRBV19 CASSIEGTWISTDTQYF
TRBJ2-1 TRBV28 CASTSGAFNEQFF
TRBJ2-5 TRBV10-2 CASSGRRTGGQETQYF
TRBJ1-2 TRBV2 CASRWTGGNYGYTF
TRBJ1-4 TRBV7-9 CASSYLQGVEEKLFF
TRBJ1-2 TRBV7-9 CASSSDGHNYGYTF
TRBJ1-5 TRBV29-1 CSVEPHSGQPQHF
TRBJ1-1 TRBV5-4 CASSIGQGEAFF
TRBJ1-2 TRBV10-3 CAISGWGGQEANYGYTF
TRBJ1-4 TRBV3-1/TRBV3-2 CASSPGTGGAATNEKLFF
TRBJ1-1 TRBV30 CAWSLEGITEAFF
TRBJ1-6 TRBV11-2 CASSFDSPGGYNSPLHF
TRBJ2-7 TRBV6-5 CASSPGQVYEQYF
TRBJ1-2 TRBV28 CASYQNRAPYGYTF
TRBJ2-5 TRBV28 CASSLWGGAGGEETQYF
TRBJ2-1 TRBV19 CASSIGQVYNEQFF
TRBJ2-7 TRBV4-1 CASSPPKIDRGRTPLYEQYF
TRBJ1-2 TRBV28 CASSPTQSHYGYTF
TRBJ1-4 TRBV19 CASSSGVFTDDYEKLFF
TRBJ1-6 TRBV7-3 CASSVQQDSPLHF
TRBJ2-2 TRBV2 CASRLGAGVPGELFF
TRBJ1-2 TRBV19 CASSMGFNYGYTF
TRBJ1-6 TRBV30 CAWSVGGQNSPLHF
TRBJ2-3 TRBV7-9 CASSFGGGQSTDTQYF
TRBJ1-1 TRBV2 CASSPIPQGRTEAFF
TRBJ1-3 TRBV7-9 CASSLSFSGNTIYF
TRBJ1-2 TRBV29-1 CSVEGQGAPSYTF
TRBJ2-1 TRBV5-1 CASRSLAGPHNEQFF
TRBJ1-5 TRBV28 CASSLGLGPGQPQHF
TRBJ2-5 TRBV7-9 CASRSQGGYQETQYF
TRBJ1-5 TRBV2 CASSGQPYSNQPQHF
TRBJ2-5 TRBV4-1 CASSQYPVETQYF
TRBJ2-7 TRBV9 CASSVGPTTSSYEQYF
TRBJ1-1 TRBV13 CASSTGQGATEAFF
TRBJ1-4 TRBV6-5 CASSYSPGGESEKLFF
TRBJ2-7 TRBV7-6 CASSFRDRAEQYF
TRBJ1-5 TRBV10-3 CAISESFPGRRAQPQHF
TRBJ1-2 TRBV5-1 CASSLDRAYGYTF
TRBJ2-1 TRBV6-6 CASSYHPRDKEFF
TRBJ2-5 TRBV9 CASSEGGSRQETQYF
TRBJ1-4 TRBV2 CASTLQDRGDEKLFF
TRBJ2-1 TRBV5-6 CASQVGGNEQFF
TRBJ1-2 TRBV2 CASKRFGYGYTF